A single T cell receptor beta chain is shown here with its context. This entry belongs to a study of blood T cell repertoires in COVID-19. Across the whole study: COVID-19 samples, acute and convalescent, were from the United States, Italy and Spain. Sample material is recorded as cDNA or gDNA derived from T cells, B-cell-depleted T cells, or PBMCs.

Per the study methods: Reference gene primer amplification gave estimated nucleated cell counts. Here immunoSEQ multiplex PCR was the method, and the copy in TCRdb shows in-frame clones only, minus some. V and J calls and clone size come straight from that table; D and trimming were deduced from the DNA. The repertoire holds about 180,000 clones, with around four fifths as singletons. This TCR was sampled from a woman aged 55-70 years with acute or convalescent COVID-19. Sequencing input: peripheral blood.

The CDR3 nucleotides read TGTGCCAGCAGCTACCAGGCAGGTGAAAGTATCGATACGCAGTATTTT. Translated, it gives CASSYQAGESIDTQYF. The chain is built from TRBV7-6 and TRBJ2-3, with unresolved D. The CDR3 loop spans 16 amino acids. The V gene lost 4 bases and the J gene lost 6 bases, with 20 bases spanning the gap. Germline V gives CDR1 SGHVS, CDR2 FNYEAQ.